This paragraph reports one T cell receptor beta chain. These data originate in a study of blood T cell repertoires in COVID-19. The wider study: Italy, Spain and the United States were the sources of the convalescent and acute COVID-19 samples.

The protocol was immunoSEQ multiplex PCR, while the TCRdb copy is restricted to in-frame clones and leaves out a portion. The sample has fewer than 30,000 clones, about 84% seen once. Trimming took 2 bases from V and 6 from J, leaving 17 bases between them. Germline V gene lookup returns CDR1 SGHTA and CDR2 FQGTGA. The CDR3 consists of 15 residues. The sample comprised peripheral blood. J is TRBJ2-7 and V is TRBV7-3; possibly TRBD1 for D (6 bases). This clonotype was obtained from a man aged 45-65 years with active or convalescent COVID-19. The CDR3 sequence: CASSLEGTLLGEQYF. DNA of the CDR3: TGTGCCAGCAGCTTAGAGGGGACATTGCTGGGCGAGCAGTACTTC.